The T cell receptor beta chain under discussion was sequenced for a study of cytomegalovirus exposure and HLA in healthy donors. Overall study: A preliminary data release comprised roughly 85 million unique TCRs obtained from HLA-typed donors.

Comment on this clone: The antigen remains undetermined.

The PCR used 60 Vbeta and 13 Jbeta primers. Sequencing used immunoSEQ multiplex PCR; TCRdb keeps in-frame clones, though not all of them. This sample has around 130,000 clones, with around 84% found just once. CDR3 length: 15 amino acids. V trimming: 3 bases; J trimming: 10 bases; junction bases outside the gene matches: 5. Germline assignment: CDR1 LGHNA and CDR2 YNFKEQ. Study-wide results and limits: CMV antigen specificity of a few CMV-associated chains was confirmed in vitro. Later analysis suggested most CMV-associated TCR beta chains were HLA-restricted.

This TCR was recovered from a woman aged 18-29 years in good health and CMV-seropositive. The J gene is TRBJ2-1, the V gene TRBV4-2; 14 bases match TRBD2. Sequenced input: PBMCs. The CDR3: CASSQGLAGAGEQFF. DNA of the CDR3: TGTGCCAGCAGCCAGGGACTAGCGGGGGCGGGGGAGCAGTTCTTC.